The 7 T cell receptor beta chains below come from one sample, sequenced in a study of cytomegalovirus exposure and HLA in healthy donors. A multiplex PCR was run with 60 Vbeta primers and 13 Jbeta primers. TCRdb's copy holds only in-frame clones and misses some; the assay was immunoSEQ multiplex PCR. The data hold some 140,000 clones, with roughly four fifths observed a single time. Specimen: PBMCs. The source is a woman aged 50 to 60 in good health and CMV-seropositive.

V usage is TRBV6-5 and J usage is TRBJ1-5; the D is unclear. The CDR3 sequence is 14 residues long. V lost 7 bases, J lost 0 bases, and 10 bases lay in between. CDR1 is MNHEY and CDR2 is SVGAGI in the germline V gene. CDR3 in DNA: TGTGCCAGCAAGACTCTCCCTAGCAATCAGCCCCAGCATTTT. This translates into CASKTLPSNQPQHF.

The V call is TRBV28, the J call TRBJ1-4; 7 bases agree with TRBD1. Trimming removed 3 bases from V and 4 bases from J; junction bases left unmatched: 5. The CDR3 is 15 residues long. The V gene's germline CDR1 is MDHEN and CDR2 SYDVKM. The CDR3 bases are TGTGCCAGCAGTTTTGGACAGGCTATTAATGAAAAACTGTTTTTT. Amino acids: CASSFGQAINEKLFF.

This clone occurred a few times. CDR3: CASRAAGTTDTQYF. The CDR3 DNA sequence: TGTGCCAGCAGGGCAGCGGGGACCACAGATACGCAGTATTTT. This chain uses TRBV6-1 with TRBJ2-3; 7 bases align to TRBD2. The V gene end was trimmed by 6 bases and the J gene end by 2 bases; junction bases not matched to a gene: 5. Germline values: CDR1 MNHNS, CDR2 SASEGT. The CDR3 has 14 amino acids.

The V and J genes are TRBV4-1 and TRBJ1-1, with 7 bases aligning to TRBD1. The CDR3 is made up of 14 amino acids. The V and J ends lost 5 bases and 1 base, in that order; junction bases with no gene match: 4. The germline V gene has CDR1 MGHRA and CDR2 YSYEKL. The DNA for the CDR3 is TGCGCCAGCAGCTTTAGGACAGGGAACACTGAAGCTTTCTTT. Its translation: CASSFRTGNTEAFF.

To note about this clone: Other DNA sequences in this sample translate to the same CDR3. The chain recombines TRBV27 with TRBJ1-4; weak D call: TRBD1 (6 bases). Germline V gives CDR1 MNHEY, CDR2 SMNVEV (reference sequence). V gave up 2 bases and J gave up 8 bases, with 18 bases separating them. The CDR3 contains 16 residues. CDR3 amino acids: CASSLTRGGISEKLFF. Here the CDR3 DNA reads TGTGCCAGCAGTTTAACGAGGGGGGGGATTAGCGAAAAACTGTTTTTT.

V and J are TRBV28 and TRBJ1-3; D gene ambiguous. The CDR3 contains 15 residues. Trimming shortened V by 5 bases and J by 8 bases, and 19 bases separated the two germline ends. Germline V gene lookup returns CDR1 MDHEN and CDR2 SYDVKM. The CDR3 DNA sequence: TGTGCCAGCAGTCTTGACTCGAGGGTTGGGGACACCATATATTTT. This gives the protein CASSLDSRVGDTIYF.

The chain joins TRBV7-2 to TRBJ2-1; tentative D call: TRBD2 (5 bases). The CDR3 has 14 residues. CDR1 and CDR2 from the germline V gene are SGHTA and FQGNSA. V dropped 2 bases and J dropped 7 bases, with 12 bases sitting between them. Here the CDR3 DNA reads TGTGCCAGCAGCTTAAATACGGGGTATAATGAGCAGTTCTTC. Its protein is CASSLNTGYNEQFF.